A single sample is the source of the 2 T cell receptor beta chains below, sequenced in a study of blood T cell repertoires in COVID-19. Profiling relied on immunoSEQ multiplex PCR, and the TCRdb table lists in-frame clones only, not all of them. The sample includes around 220,000 clones, 70% to 90% of them seen just once. The sample taken for sequencing was peripheral blood. The receptors were gathered from a middle-aged woman who had recovered from COVID-19.

The chain carries TRBV7-2 and TRBJ2-7, with 9 bases aligning to TRBD2. This CDR3 contains 16 residues. J gave up 0 bases and V 1 base, and 4 bases lay outside the gene matches. Germline CDR1 is SGHTA and CDR2 is FQGNSA. CDR3 region: CASSLEASGTSYEQYF. The DNA of the CDR3 is TGTGCCAGCAGCTTAGAGGCTAGCGGGACCTCCTACGAGCAGTACTTC.

In regard to this clone: The same CDR3 also results from other DNA sequences found in this sample. This rearrangement joins TRBV14 to TRBJ2-4; TRBD1 agrees at 9 bases. The CDR3 consists of 16 residues. The J segment lost 0 bases and the V segment lost 4 bases, leaving 4 bases of the junction unmatched. The germline V gene encodes CDR1 SGHDN and CDR2 FVKESK. The DNA for the CDR3 is TGTGCCAGCAGCCGCGGACAGGGGTTAGCCAAAAACATTCAGTACTTC. Its protein is CASSRGQGLAKNIQYF.